The 19 T cell receptor beta chains below come from one sample, sequenced in a study of T cells after yellow fever vaccination. TCRdb re-analysed the 5' RACE reads in MiXCR, keeping a single row per CDR3 protein. This sample has about 340,000 distinct CDR3 sequences, with roughly an eighth found just once. The sequencing used CD4+ T cells sorted from PBMCs, collected 15 days after the yellow fever booster vaccination. These receptors were collected from a man between 18 and 29 years old who received the YFV17D yellow fever vaccine.

V is TRBV5-5 and J is TRBJ1-1; D possibly corresponds to TRBD1 (5 bases). V lost 0 bases and J lost 5, with 17 bases in between. Looked up from germline, CDR1 is SGHKS and CDR2 is YYEKEE (reference sequence). CDR3 length: 16 residues. CDR3 region: CASSLAWGSSVTEAFF. CDR3 nucleotides: TGTGCCAGCAGCTTGGCTTGGGGGTCAAGTGTTACTGAAGCTTTCTTT.

The table lists this clonotype with many counts. V usage is TRBV6-1 and J usage is TRBJ1-5, with D uncertain. This CDR3 is built from 14 residues. CDR1 is MNHNS, CDR2 SASEGT, per germline. V was trimmed by 4 bases and J by 1 base, leaving 8 bases between them. The CDR3 DNA reads TGTGCCAGCAGTGTAGAGTACAGCAATCAGCCCCAGCATTTT. This sequence encodes CASSVEYSNQPQHF.

This chain connects TRBV12-3 or TRBV12-4 to TRBJ1-1, with unresolved D. Trimming stripped 4 bases from V and 10 bases from J, with 10 bases between. The CDR3 has 11 residues. The CDR3 loop is CASSSIHRAFF. The CDR3 DNA follows: TGTGCCAGCAGTTCGATACACAGAGCTTTCTTT.

This chain links TRBV20-1 with TRBJ1-5; D might be TRBD1 (6 bases). The V and J ends lost 0 bases and 4 bases respectively, with 10 bases between them. This CDR3 has 14 residues. Per germline, CDR1 DFQATT and CDR2 SNEGSKA (reference sequence). CDR3: CSARDLRGNQPQHF. As DNA, the CDR3 is TGCAGTGCTAGAGACCTAAGGGGGAATCAGCCCCAGCATTTT.

The chain is built from TRBV4-1 and TRBJ2-5; 16 nucleotides match TRBD2. J was trimmed by 4 bases and V by 4 bases; bases with no gene match: 15. The CDR3 is made up of 20 amino acids. The V gene's germline CDR1 is MGHRA and CDR2 YSYEKL. The chain's CDR3 is CASSRLGLAGGPFPRETQYF. The CDR3 DNA follows: TGCGCCAGCAGCCGATTGGGACTAGCGGGGGGGCCGTTCCCTCGAGAGACCCAGTACTTC.

In its sample, this clonotype was seen a few times. This chain joins TRBV6-2 or TRBV6-3 and TRBJ2-5; no definite D call. Trimming removed 6 bases at V and 5 bases at J, with 19 bases between. CDR3 size: 15 residues. Germline assignment: CDR1 MNHEY and CDR2 SVGEGT. The CDR3 reads CASRLPPGRTETQYF. The CDR3 DNA is TGTGCCAGCAGACTCCCTCCGGGCAGGACGGAGACCCAGTACTTC.

This clonotype came up a few times. This sequence joins TRBV14 and TRBJ1-2; D perhaps matches TRBD1 (6 bases). V was shortened by 2 bases and J by 0 bases, with 10 bases between the two germline ends. CDR1 and CDR2 from the germline V gene are SGHDN and FVKESK. The CDR3 runs 15 residues. The DNA of the CDR3 is TGTGCCAGCAGCCAAAGGGGGACTTCTAACTATGGCTACACCTTC. Its protein is CASSQRGTSNYGYTF.

The chain uses TRBV12-3 or TRBV12-4 and TRBJ2-3; D is unclear. Between the trimmed V and J ends, which lost 8 bases and 2 bases, there was a span of 8 bases. This CDR3 region has 12 residues. The CDR3, as DNA: TGTGCCAGCCTCCGAATCACAGATACGCAGTATTTT. Its translation is CASLRITDTQYF.

The chain couples TRBV6-6 to TRBJ2-5, with D possibly TRBD1 on 6 matching bases. V was cut by 0 bases and J by 5 bases, with 13 bases left in between. The germline V gene has CDR1 MNHNY and CDR2 SVGAGI (reference sequence). The CDR3 is made up of 15 amino acids. The CDR3 loop reads CASSYSQGLGETQYF. Written as DNA, the CDR3 is TGTGCCAGCAGTTACTCGCAGGGGCTGGGGGAGACCCAGTACTTC.

This clonotype was recorded a few times. J is TRBJ2-7 and V is TRBV7-8, with D unresolved. The V and J ends lost 3 bases and 4 bases respectively, with 13 bases between them. CDR1 and CDR2 from the germline V gene are SGHVS and FQNEAQ. The CDR3 spans 14 residues. As DNA, the CDR3 is TGTGCCAGCAGCTTCCCCAGCACAACGTACGAGCAGTACTTC. Amino acids: CASSFPSTTYEQYF.

This clonotype was seen only a few times. The chain couples TRBV12-3 or TRBV12-4 to TRBJ2-7; 12 nucleotides agree with TRBD2. The CDR3 sequence is 12 residues long. The V gene end was trimmed by 7 bases and the J gene end by 8 bases; junction bases not matched to a gene: 3. The CDR3 loop reads CASMTSGGKQYF. CDR3 DNA: TGTGCCAGCATGACTAGCGGGGGAAAGCAGTACTTC.

In this sample, this clonotype turned up many times. The chain couples TRBV6-2 or TRBV6-3 to TRBJ2-2; D remains ambiguous. With 4 bases removed from V and 1 base from J, the gap between germline ends came to 16 bases. CDR1 and CDR2 from the germline V gene are MNHEY and SVGEGT. The CDR3 covers 17 residues. The CDR3 here is CASSSRPSRLNTGELFF. The CDR3 nucleotides read TGTGCCAGCAGTTCCCGCCCATCTAGACTGAACACCGGGGAGCTGTTTTTT.

This clonotype appeared a few times. This chain uses TRBV5-5 with TRBJ1-5; 10 bases are shared with TRBD1. The V gene's germline CDR1 is SGHKS and CDR2 YYEKEE (reference sequence). This CDR3 spans 18 amino acids. The V segment lost 2 bases and the J segment 2 bases; nucleotides outside the gene matches: 10. The CDR3 reads CASSFGDRGVPRNQPQHF. The CDR3 nucleotides are TGTGCCAGCAGCTTTGGGGACAGGGGTGTACCTCGCAATCAGCCCCAGCATTTT.

There are a few counts of this clonotype. This chain connects TRBV20-1 to TRBJ1-1; 8 bases fit TRBD1. The germline V gene has CDR1 DFQATT and CDR2 SNEGSKA (reference sequence). V lost 5 bases, J lost 6 bases, and 8 bases stayed unmatched. The CDR3 contains 13 residues. CDR3 loop: CSALPGGMPEAFF. The CDR3 nucleotides read TGCAGTGCTCTCCCAGGGGGCATGCCTGAAGCTTTCTTT.

V and J are TRBV12-3 or TRBV12-4 and TRBJ2-3; D is uncertain. This CDR3 comprises 13 residues. The ends were cut back, 8 bases at V and 2 bases at J, with 11 bases in the middle. The CDR3, as DNA: TGTGCCAGCTTTACTACCGACACAGATACGCAGTATTTT. It specifies CASFTTDTDTQYF.

The rearrangement joins TRBV7-2 to TRBJ1-1; 10 bases match TRBD1. Germline CDR1 reads SGHTA; CDR2 reads FQGNSA. The CDR3 contains 16 residues. The V segment lost 2 bases and the J segment 5 bases; nucleotides outside the gene matches: 8. For the CDR3, the DNA is TGTGCCAGCAGCTTATTCCCGGGACAGGGGAGGACTGAAGCTTTCTTT. Protein: CASSLFPGQGRTEAFF.

This chain joins TRBV4-3 and TRBJ2-2; a possible D gene is TRBD1 (5 bases). The CDR3 has 15 amino acids. With 6 bases removed from V and 1 base from J, the gap between germline ends came to 12 bases. Germline V gives CDR1 LGHNA, CDR2 YSLEER. CDR3 region: CASSPTTGNTGELFF. CDR3 coding DNA: TGCGCCAGCAGTCCTACCACAGGGAACACCGGGGAGCTGTTTTTT.

V gene TRBV15 combines with J gene TRBJ2-7, with TRBD1 matching over 9 bases. This CDR3 contains 13 residues. The V gene's germline CDR1 is LNHNV and CDR2 YYDKDF (reference sequence). CDR3 region: CATSRDLGDRVVV. DNA for the CDR3: TGTGCCACCAGCAGAGATCTGGGGGACAGGGTGGTCGTC.

V usage is TRBV20-1 and J usage is TRBJ2-7; D gene unclear. The germline V gene has CDR1 DFQATT and CDR2 SNEGSKA (reference sequence). The V end was cut by 0 bases, the J end by 6 bases, with 9 bases between. This CDR3 is built from 12 residues. The CDR3 region has the DNA TGCAGTGCTAGAGATCGGTCTCCCGAGCAGTACTTC. Protein: CSARDRSPEQYF.